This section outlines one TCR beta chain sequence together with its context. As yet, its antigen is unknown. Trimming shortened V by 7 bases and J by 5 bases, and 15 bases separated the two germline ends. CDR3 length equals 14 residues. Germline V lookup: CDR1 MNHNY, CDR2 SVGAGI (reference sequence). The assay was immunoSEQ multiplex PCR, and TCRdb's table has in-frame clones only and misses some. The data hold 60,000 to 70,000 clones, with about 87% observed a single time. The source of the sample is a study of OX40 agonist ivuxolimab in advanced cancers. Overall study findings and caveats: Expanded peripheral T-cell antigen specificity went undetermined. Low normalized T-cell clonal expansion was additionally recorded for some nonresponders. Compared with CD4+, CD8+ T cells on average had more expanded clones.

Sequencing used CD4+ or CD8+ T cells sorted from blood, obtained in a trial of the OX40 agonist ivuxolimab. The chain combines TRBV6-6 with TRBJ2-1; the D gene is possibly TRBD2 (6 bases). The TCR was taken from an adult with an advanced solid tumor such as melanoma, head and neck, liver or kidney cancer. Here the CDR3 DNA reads TGTGCCAGCAATGGAGACCGGGGGAACAATGAGCAGTTCTTC. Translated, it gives CASNGDRGNNEQFF.